The 14 T cell receptor beta chains presented below share a single source sample, sequenced in a study of blood T cell repertoires in COVID-19. Produced via immunoSEQ multiplex PCR; TCRdb's table is partial and in-frame only. The repertoire holds under 200,000 clones, with 86% as singletons. The sequenced sample consisted of peripheral blood. The origin of the receptors is a man in his fifties with active or convalescent COVID-19.

This clone was recorded once. CDR3 sequence reads: CASSERTSGATGELFF. CDR3 coding DNA: TGTGCCAGCAGCGAGAGGACTAGCGGGGCTACCGGGGAGCTGTTTTTT. The gene calls are TRBV9 and TRBJ2-2, with 12 bases matching TRBD2. After removal of 3 bases from V and 5 bases from J, the junction contained 5 bases not matched to a gene. CDR3 length: 16 amino acids. Germline lookup yields CDR1 SGDLS and CDR2 YYNGEE. Together with reference TRBV9 and TRBJ2-2, the CDR3 gives the full variable domain: DSGVTQTPKHLITATGQRVTLRCSPRSGDLSVYWYQQSLDQGLQFLIQYYNGEERAKGNILERFSAQQFPDLHSELNLSSLELGDSALYFCASSERTSGATGELFFGEGSRLTVL.

This sequence joins TRBV5-1 and TRBJ2-1, with 13 nucleotides matching TRBD2. With V trimmed by 4 bases and J by 8 bases, 6 bases remained unmatched. Germline V gives CDR1 SGHRS, CDR2 YFSETQ. The CDR3 length is 15 residues. This CDR3 reads CASSPTSGGIDEQFF. In DNA form, the CDR3 reads TGCGCCAGCAGCCCGACTAGCGGGGGGATCGATGAGCAGTTCTTC.

V usage is TRBV4-1 and J usage is TRBJ1-1; 7 bases fit TRBD1. This CDR3 has 15 residues. Germline V gene sequence: CDR1 MGHRA, CDR2 YSYEKL. Trimming removed 5 bases from V and 1 base from J; junction bases left unmatched: 7. The CDR3 DNA sequence: TGCGCCAGCAGCGCCCCGGACAGGAGGAACACTGAAGCTTTCTTT. Translation: CASSAPDRRNTEAFF.

The rearrangement joins TRBV7-9 to TRBJ1-2; TRBD1 matches 10 bases. Germline V gene sequence: CDR1 SEHNR, CDR2 FQNEAQ (reference sequence). The CDR3 covers 14 residues. Trimming removed 2 bases from V and 8 bases from J; junction bases left unmatched: 5. The CDR3 here is CASSLRGTGEGYTF. For the CDR3, the DNA is TGTGCCAGCAGCTTAAGGGGGACAGGGGAAGGCTACACCTTC.

The rearrangement uses TRBV12-5 and TRBJ2-7; 10 bases line up with TRBD2. CDR3 length: 16 amino acids. Trimming removed 7 bases from V and 6 bases from J; junction bases left unmatched: 15. CDR1 is LGHNT and CDR2 is FRNRAP in the germline V gene. The CDR3 DNA reads as TGTGCTAGTGCCCAGGGGCTAGCGGGAGTTTTGGCCGAGCAGTACTTC. This gives the protein CASAQGLAGVLAEQYF.

The V gene is TRBV5-1, the J gene TRBJ2-5; TRBD2 aligns across 8 bases. Germline V gene data show CDR1 as SGHRS and CDR2 as YFSETQ. The CDR3 loop spans 19 amino acids. With 4 bases clipped from V and 5 bases from J, the junction kept 22 bases outside the gene matches. This CDR3 reads CASSAGHGTPGGAHETQYF. Here the CDR3 DNA reads TGCGCCAGCAGCGCCGGGCACGGGACTCCGGGGGGGGCGCATGAGACCCAGTACTTC.

The CDR3 sequence is CASSFSGRTKNIQYF. CDR3 bases: TGTGCCAGCAGCTTTAGCGGGAGGACCAAAAACATTCAGTACTTC. The chain has TRBV5-6 and TRBJ2-4; 10 nucleotides line up with TRBD2. The CDR3 loop spans 15 amino acids. Germline CDR1 is SGHDT and CDR2 is YYEEEE. J was trimmed by 2 bases and V by 2 bases; bases with no gene match: 1.

The chain employs TRBV29-1 and TRBJ2-1, with a weak D call TRBD2 (7 bases). CDR1 is SQVTM, CDR2 ANQGSEA, per germline. The V end lost 4 bases, the J end lost 3 bases, and 13 bases lay between the germline ends. There are 14 residues in the CDR3. CDR3 sequence: CSVGEGGSYNEQFF. The CDR3 coding sequence is TGCAGCGTTGGTGAGGGGGGGAGCTACAATGAGCAGTTCTTC.

This clone was recorded only once. This CDR3 reads CASTKGQGGNTIYF. The CDR3 nucleotides read TGCGCCAGCACCAAAGGACAGGGTGGAAACACCATATATTTT. The V gene is TRBV5-1, the J gene TRBJ1-3; the match to TRBD1 covers 8 bases. CDR1 is SGHRS, CDR2 YFSETQ, per germline. V was pared by 6 bases and J by 3 bases, with 5 bases of the junction left unmatched. The CDR3 is 14 amino acids. The full variable domain, completed using reference TRBV5-1 and TRBJ1-3, is KAGVTQTPRYLIKTRGQQVTLSCSPISGHRSVSWYQQTPGQGLQFLFEYFSETQRNKGNFPGRFSGRQFSNSRSEMNVSTLELGDSALYLCASTKGQGGNTIYFGEGSWLTVV.

The V call is TRBV19, the J call TRBJ2-1, with D perhaps TRBD2 (5 bases). Germline V gene data show CDR1 as LNHDA and CDR2 as SQIVND (reference sequence). The CDR3 runs to 14 residues. Trimming removed 4 bases from V and 4 bases from J, with 11 bases in between. The DNA of the CDR3 is TGTGCCAGTAGTAGCACTAGGGCGTACAATGAGCAGTTCTTC. It is translated as CASSSTRAYNEQFF.

The rearrangement joins TRBV21-1 to TRBJ1-2; the D call TRBD1 from the table was never checked on the DNA. TRBV21-1 is tagged as a pseudogene. The CDR3 totals 12 residues. DNA of the CDR3: TGTGCCAGCACCACAATTAACTATGGCTACACCTTC. Translating it yields CASTTINYGYTF.

The CDR3 loop reads CASSVGVGETQYF. The CDR3, as DNA: TGTGCCAGCAGCGTAGGCGTCGGGGAGACCCAGTACTTC. V usage is TRBV9 and J usage is TRBJ2-5; D unresolved. V was cut by 0 bases and J by 5 bases, with 8 bases left in between. Germline CDR1 and CDR2: SGDLS and YYNGEE. This CDR3 has 13 residues. Together with reference TRBV9 and TRBJ2-5, the CDR3 gives the full variable domain: DSGVTQTPKHLITATGQRVTLRCSPRSGDLSVYWYQQSLDQGLQFLIQYYNGEERAKGNILERFSAQQFPDLHSELNLSSLELGDSALYFCASSVGVGETQYFGPGTRLLVL.

On this clone itself: Other nucleotide sequences from this sample produce the same CDR3. The chain recombines TRBV27 with TRBJ1-2, with 7 nucleotides matching TRBD1. The CDR3 runs to 13 residues. From germline, CDR1 is MNHEY and CDR2 SMNVEV (reference sequence). V trimming: 3 bases; J trimming: 4 bases; junction bases outside the gene matches: 2. DNA for the CDR3: TGTGCCAGCAGTTTGCGGGACAGCTATGGCTACACCTTC. It encodes CASSLRDSYGYTF.

The chain couples TRBV3-1 (or the pseudogene TRBV3-2) to TRBJ2-1; the D gene is possibly TRBD2 (5 bases). V shed 0 bases and J shed 8 bases, with 14 bases lying between them. Per germline, CDR1 LGHDT and CDR2 YNNKEL (reference sequence). The CDR3 is 15 residues long. This chain's CDR3 is CASSQDRRTAYEQFF. CDR3 DNA: TGTGCCAGCAGCCAAGATAGAAGGACTGCGTATGAGCAGTTCTTC.